In this sample, the clone carrying this TCR beta chain turned up a few times. What it binds is not known. The authors sorted CD4+ naive, central memory, regulatory and stem cell-like memory cells via CD45RO/CCR7/CD25/CD127/CD95/CD27. The entirety of the isolated RNA underwent reverse transcription, so expressed TCRB transcripts were sequenced. The assay was immunoSEQ multiplex PCR, and TCRdb's table has in-frame clones only and misses some. The table shows around 300,000 clones, with approximately 10% occurring only once. The data were taken from a study of beta chain features in type 1 diabetes. The study, taken as a whole, reports: VDJ junctions in type 1 diabetes patients carried more deletions and fewer insertions. Patients with Type 1 diabetes showed moderately but significantly shorter TCRB CDR3s in all four CD4+ subsets.

This receptor was identified in a woman in her thirties in good health. Sequences were obtained from naive CD4+ T cells from blood.

The CDR3 spells CASSFTAYNEQFF. The CDR3, as DNA: TGTGCCAGCAGTTTCACAGCCTACAATGAGCAGTTCTTC. V usage is TRBV28 and J usage is TRBJ2-1; D gene ambiguous. Per germline, CDR1 MDHEN and CDR2 SYDVKM. The CDR3 is made up of 13 amino acids. Trimming cost V 3 bases and J 2 bases, with 5 bases left between them. Full variable domain (outside the CDR3, taken from reference TRBV28 and TRBJ2-1): DVKVTQSSRYLVKRTGEKVFLECVQDMDHENMFWYRQDPGLGLRLIYFSYDVKMKEKGDIPEGYSVSREKKERFSLILESASTNQTSMYLCASSFTAYNEQFFGPGTRLTVL.